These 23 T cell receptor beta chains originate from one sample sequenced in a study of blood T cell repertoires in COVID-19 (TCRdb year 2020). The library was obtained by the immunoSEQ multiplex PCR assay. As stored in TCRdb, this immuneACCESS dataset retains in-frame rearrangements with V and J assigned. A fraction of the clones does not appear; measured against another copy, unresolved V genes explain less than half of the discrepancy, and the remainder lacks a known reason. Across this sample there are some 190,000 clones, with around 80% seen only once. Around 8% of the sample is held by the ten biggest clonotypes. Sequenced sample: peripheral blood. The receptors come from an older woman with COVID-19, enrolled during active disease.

CDR3 in DNA: TGCGCCAGCAGCCAAGATCGGGTCATGAACACCGGGGAGCTGTTTTTT. This translates into CASSQDRVMNTGELFF. The rearrangement uses TRBV4-3 and TRBJ2-2; D ambiguous. CDR1 is LGHNA and CDR2 is YSLEER in the germline V gene. The germline V and J ends were trimmed by 0 bases and 1 base, with 9 bases remaining between them. The CDR3 is 16 amino acids.

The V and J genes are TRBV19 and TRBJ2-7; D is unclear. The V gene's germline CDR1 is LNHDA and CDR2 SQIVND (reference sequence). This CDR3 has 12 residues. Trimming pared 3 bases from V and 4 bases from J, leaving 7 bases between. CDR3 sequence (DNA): TGTGCCAGTAGTATTGGAGCATACGAGCAGTACGTC. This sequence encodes CASSIGAYEQYV.

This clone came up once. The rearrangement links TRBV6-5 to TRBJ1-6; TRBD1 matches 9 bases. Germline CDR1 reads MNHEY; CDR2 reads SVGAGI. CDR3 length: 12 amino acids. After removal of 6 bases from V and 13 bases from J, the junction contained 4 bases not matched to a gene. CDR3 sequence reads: CASRGQGPPLHF. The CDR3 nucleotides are TGTGCCAGCAGGGGACAGGGTCCCCCCCTCCACTTT.

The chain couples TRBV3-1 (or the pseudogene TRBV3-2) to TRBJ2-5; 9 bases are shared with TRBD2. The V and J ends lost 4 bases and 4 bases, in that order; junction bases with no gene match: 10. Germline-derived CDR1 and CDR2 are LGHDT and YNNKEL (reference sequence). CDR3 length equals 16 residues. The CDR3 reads CASSRPVGGGGETQYF. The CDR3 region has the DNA TGTGCCAGCAGCCGCCCCGTTGGCGGGGGGGGAGAGACCCAGTACTTC.

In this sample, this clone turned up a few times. CDR3 loop: CASSYDAVQGTEAFF. In nucleotides, the CDR3 is TGTGCCAGCAGTTACGATGCGGTACAGGGAACTGAAGCTTTCTTT. The chain links TRBV6-5 to TRBJ1-1; D is perhaps TRBD1 (6 bases). Trimming shortened V by 2 bases and J by 5 bases, and 15 bases separated the two germline ends. Germline V CDR1 and CDR2: MNHEY, SVGAGI. CDR3 length: 15 residues.

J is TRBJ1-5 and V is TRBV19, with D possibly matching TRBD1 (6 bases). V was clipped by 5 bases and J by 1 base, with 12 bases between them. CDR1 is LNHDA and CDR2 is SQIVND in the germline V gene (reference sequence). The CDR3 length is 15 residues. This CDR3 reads CASSFGQLSNQPQHF. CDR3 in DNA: TGTGCCAGTAGTTTCGGACAGCTGAGCAATCAGCCCCAGCATTTT.

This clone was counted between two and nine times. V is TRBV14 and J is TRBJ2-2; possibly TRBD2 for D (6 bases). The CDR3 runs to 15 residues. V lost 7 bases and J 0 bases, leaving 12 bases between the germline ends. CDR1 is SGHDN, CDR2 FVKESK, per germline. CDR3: CASTAGNANTGELFF. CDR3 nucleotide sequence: TGTGCCAGCACCGCGGGAAACGCGAACACCGGGGAGCTGTTTTTT.

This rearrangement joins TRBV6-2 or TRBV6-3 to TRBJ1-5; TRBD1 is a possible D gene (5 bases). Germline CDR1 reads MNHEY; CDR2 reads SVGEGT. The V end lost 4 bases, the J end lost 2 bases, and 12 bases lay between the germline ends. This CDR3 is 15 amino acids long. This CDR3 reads CASSLELGGNQPQHF. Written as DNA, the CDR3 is TGTGCCAGCAGTTTGGAATTAGGGGGCAATCAGCCCCAGCATTTT.

Here the CDR3 reads CASSLEGADYGYTF. CDR3 coding DNA: TGCGCCAGCAGCTTGGAGGGGGCTGACTATGGCTACACCTTC. This chain uses TRBV5-1 with TRBJ1-2; 7 bases fit TRBD1. The CDR3 loop spans 14 amino acids. Per germline, CDR1 SGHRS and CDR2 YFSETQ. V was pared by 0 bases and J by 3 bases, with 2 bases of the junction left unmatched.

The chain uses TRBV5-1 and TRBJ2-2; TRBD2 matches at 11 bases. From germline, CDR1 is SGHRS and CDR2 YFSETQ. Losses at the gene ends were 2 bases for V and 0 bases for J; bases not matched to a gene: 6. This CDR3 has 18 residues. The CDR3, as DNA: TGCGCCAGCAGCTTCCTGGGACTAGCGGCCGCGAACACCGGGGAGCTGTTTTTT. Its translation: CASSFLGLAAANTGELFF.

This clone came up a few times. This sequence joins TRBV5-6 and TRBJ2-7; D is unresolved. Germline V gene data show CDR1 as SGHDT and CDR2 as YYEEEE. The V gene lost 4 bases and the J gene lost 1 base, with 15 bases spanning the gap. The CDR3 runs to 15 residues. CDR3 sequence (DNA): TGTGCCAGCAGCCCCCCCGGGTCAGTATCCTACGAGCAGTACTTC. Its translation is CASSPPGSVSYEQYF.

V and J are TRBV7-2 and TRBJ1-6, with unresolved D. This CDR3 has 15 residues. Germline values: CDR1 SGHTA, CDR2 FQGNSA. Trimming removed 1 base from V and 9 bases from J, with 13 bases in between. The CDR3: CASSLVEGSGSPLHF. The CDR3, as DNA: TGTGCCAGCAGCTTAGTCGAGGGTTCGGGTTCACCCCTCCACTTT.

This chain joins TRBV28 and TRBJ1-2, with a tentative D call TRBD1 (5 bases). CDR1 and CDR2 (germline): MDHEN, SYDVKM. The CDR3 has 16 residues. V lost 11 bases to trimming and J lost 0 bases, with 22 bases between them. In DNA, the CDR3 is TGTGCCTCCCAGCTCAGGGCGGCCTTACCTAACTATGGCTACACCTTC. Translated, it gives CASQLRAALPNYGYTF.

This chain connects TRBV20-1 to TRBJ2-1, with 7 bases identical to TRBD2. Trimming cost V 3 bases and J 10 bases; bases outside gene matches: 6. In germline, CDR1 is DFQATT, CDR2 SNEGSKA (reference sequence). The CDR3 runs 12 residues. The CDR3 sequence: CSASRGVEEQFF. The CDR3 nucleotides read TGCAGTGCTAGTCGGGGGGTAGAGGAGCAGTTCTTC.

CDR3 sequence reads: CATSDFWGSSGTDTQYF. The DNA of the CDR3 is TGTGCCACCAGTGATTTTTGGGGCTCGAGTGGCACAGATACGCAGTATTTT. The V and J genes are TRBV24-1 and TRBJ2-3, with D perhaps matching TRBD1 (5 bases). In germline, CDR1 is KGHDR, CDR2 SFDVKD. V was cut by 1 base and J by 1 base, with 14 bases left in between. This CDR3 is built from 17 residues.

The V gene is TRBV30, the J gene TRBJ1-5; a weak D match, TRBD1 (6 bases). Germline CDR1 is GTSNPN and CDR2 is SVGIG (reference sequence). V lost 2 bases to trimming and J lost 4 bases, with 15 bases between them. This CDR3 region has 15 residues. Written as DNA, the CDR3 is TGTGCCTGGAGTACTCCGGGCAGGGGTAATCAGCCCCAGCATTTT. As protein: CAWSTPGRGNQPQHF.

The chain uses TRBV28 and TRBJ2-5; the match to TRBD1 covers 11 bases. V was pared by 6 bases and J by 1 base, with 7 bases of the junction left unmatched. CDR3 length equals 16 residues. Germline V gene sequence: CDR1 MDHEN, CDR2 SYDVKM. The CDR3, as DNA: TGTGCCAGCAGCCTTATTGGGACAGGGGGCCAAGAGACCCAGTACTTC. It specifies CASSLIGTGGQETQYF.

The CDR3 loop is CASSPTLVRNQPQHF. DNA of the CDR3: TGTGCCAGCAGCCCCACCCTAGTACGGAATCAGCCCCAGCATTTT. This chain joins TRBV28 and TRBJ1-5; no firm D call. The CDR3 has 15 residues. Trimming left V 6 bases short and J 4 bases short, with 16 bases between. Germline lookup yields CDR1 MDHEN and CDR2 SYDVKM.

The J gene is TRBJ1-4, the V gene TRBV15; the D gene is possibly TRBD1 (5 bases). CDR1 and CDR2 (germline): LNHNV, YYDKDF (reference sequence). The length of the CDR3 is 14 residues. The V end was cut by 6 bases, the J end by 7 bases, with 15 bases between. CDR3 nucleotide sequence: TGTGCCACCAGTGGGACTCAGGGTCCTGAAAAACTGTTTTTT. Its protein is CATSGTQGPEKLFF.

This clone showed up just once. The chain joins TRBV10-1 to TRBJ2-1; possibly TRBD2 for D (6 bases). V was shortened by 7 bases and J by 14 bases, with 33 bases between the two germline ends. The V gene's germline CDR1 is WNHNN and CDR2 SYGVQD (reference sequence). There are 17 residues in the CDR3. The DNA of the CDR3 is TGCGCCAGCAAAGAAGGCAGGAAGGGGTCGAGCGGGCTTGGGGAGTTCTTC. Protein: CASKEGRKGSSGLGEFF.

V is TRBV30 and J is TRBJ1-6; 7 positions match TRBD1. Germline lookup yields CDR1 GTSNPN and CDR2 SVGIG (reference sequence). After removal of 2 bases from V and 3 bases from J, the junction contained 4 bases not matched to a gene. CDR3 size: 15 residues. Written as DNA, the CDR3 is TGTGCCTGGAGTAGGGACAGCCTCTATAATTCACCCCTCCACTTT. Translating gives CAWSRDSLYNSPLHF.

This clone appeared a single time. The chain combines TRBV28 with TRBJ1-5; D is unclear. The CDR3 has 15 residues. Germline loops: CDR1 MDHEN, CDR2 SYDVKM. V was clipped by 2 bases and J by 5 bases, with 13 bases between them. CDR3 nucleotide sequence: TGTGCCAGCAGTTTAAGTGGCCAGTTGGATCAGCCCCAGCATTTT. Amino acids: CASSLSGQLDQPQHF.

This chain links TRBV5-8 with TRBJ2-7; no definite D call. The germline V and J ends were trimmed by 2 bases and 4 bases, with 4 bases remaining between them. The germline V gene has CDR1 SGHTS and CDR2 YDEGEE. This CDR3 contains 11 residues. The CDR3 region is CASSFHYEQYV. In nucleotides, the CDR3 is TGTGCCAGCAGCTTCCATTACGAGCAGTACGTC.